This is a list of T cell receptor beta chains from one sample in a study of early T cells in non-severe SARS-CoV-2 infection. TCRdb independently ran MiXCR on the 5' RACE reads; one entry per CDR3 protein. The sample lists 70,000 or so distinct CDR3 sequences; 10% were seen once. Sequencing was performed on whole blood, taken at baseline. All receptors derive from an adult who was a healthcare worker with PCR-confirmed SARS-CoV-2 infection or an uninfected control (not recorded which). CDR3s include the opening cysteine and the closing phenylalanine or tryptophan. Fields, in order: V gene, D gene, CDR3 length, clone size, CDR3 protein. A D gene is named only where the DNA matches it firmly. Size is omitted from some rows. Given values are once, few, many or a class for expanded clones.

>TRBV19|-|13|once
CASSMGRLDTQYF
>TRBV7-2|-|15|few
CASSWAPRAAYEQYF
>TRBV11-2|-|16|-
CASSLQRVRGLNTIYF
>TRBV10-3|-|14|-
CAISDGGAEETQYF
>TRBV24-1|TRBD2|16|many
CATSDFGTSGGNEQFF
>TRBV25-1|-|16|many
CASRELAGAGDYGYTF
>TRBV5-1|TRBD1|14|many
CASSRSGTGVGYTF
>TRBV6-5|-|14|-
CASSSERGVRKLFF
>TRBV14|-|15|few
CASSQVVRQHYEQYF
>TRBV2|-|17|-
CASSEDWSPLSGNTIYF
>TRBV29-1|-|16|few
CSVEGAGLSGTYEQYF
>TRBV5-1|TRBD1|15|-
CASSSGQNMNTEAFF
>TRBV5-4|TRBD1|14|-
CASSLAQGAYEQYF
>TRBV6-2/TRBV6-3|-|14|-
CASSPGRDTDTQYF
>TRBV5-5|-|12|-
CASSLEDQPQHF
>TRBV20-1|-|16|many
CSARDIQGIENSPLHF
>TRBV30|-|18|-
CAGSSRTSLSLRTGELFF
>TRBV12-3/TRBV12-4|-|13|few
CASTGGFTDTQYF
>TRBV19|TRBD1|15|few
CASSMGTGDNQPQHF
>TRBV5-1|-|14|few
CASTTSRASETQYF
>TRBV6-6|-|14|few
CASSQRAGGYEQYF
>TRBV7-2|-|14|few
CASSSGTSTDTQYF
>TRBV11-3|-|14|-
CASSPGGGPGGYTF
>TRBV3-1|-|11|few
CASRKGAGYTF
>TRBV4-3|TRBD1|18|-
CASSQDFTTGGRGDEQYF
>TRBV28|TRBD1|14|many
CASSPGTVLYGYTF
>TRBV12-5|-|14|many
CASGAGGHDNEQFF
>TRBV7-9|TRBD2|12|few
CASSSGGDTQYF
>TRBV7-9|-|17|few
CASSRAYSSSMNTEAFF
>TRBV12-5|-|13|many
CASGPDGQYEQYF
>TRBV11-2|TRBD1|16|-
CASSPLGQGRNTEAFF
>TRBV30|TRBD1|14|few
CAWSVGTGLKEQYF
>TRBV7-2|-|15|few
CASSLWASRNNEQFF
>TRBV7-8|-|16|few
CASSFALNFPPDTQYF
>TRBV7-6|TRBD2|14|many
CASSSRARGGEQYF
>TRBV7-2|TRBD2|17|-
CASSPMAGGSIDNEQFF
>TRBV5-1|-|16|many
CASSLVGGTLNTEAFF
>TRBV7-2|TRBD1|14|-
CASSSGQGANFYTF
>TRBV5-1|TRBD1|17|many
CASSRGSIQGNNYGYTF
>TRBV27|TRBD1|14|-
CASRGQGITGELFF
>TRBV18|TRBD2|13|many
CASSTSGRNIQYF
>TRBV6-6|-|14|few
CASSYAPSTDGYTF
>TRBV20-1|-|15|many
CSARDPQATTYEQYF
>TRBV2|-|15|many
CASSEAPTSPGEQFF
>TRBV5-8|TRBD1|15|few
CASSSRTGVVEKLFF
>TRBV6-2/TRBV6-3|-|16|-
CASSYPPTRKNTEAFF
>TRBV13|TRBD2|15|few
CASRIGTSSYNEQFF
>TRBV6-1|TRBD2|15|-
CASSEVVTSGDEQYF
>TRBV7-2|-|12|-
CASRTTDYGYTF
>TRBV7-8|-|11|few
CASSLKETQYF